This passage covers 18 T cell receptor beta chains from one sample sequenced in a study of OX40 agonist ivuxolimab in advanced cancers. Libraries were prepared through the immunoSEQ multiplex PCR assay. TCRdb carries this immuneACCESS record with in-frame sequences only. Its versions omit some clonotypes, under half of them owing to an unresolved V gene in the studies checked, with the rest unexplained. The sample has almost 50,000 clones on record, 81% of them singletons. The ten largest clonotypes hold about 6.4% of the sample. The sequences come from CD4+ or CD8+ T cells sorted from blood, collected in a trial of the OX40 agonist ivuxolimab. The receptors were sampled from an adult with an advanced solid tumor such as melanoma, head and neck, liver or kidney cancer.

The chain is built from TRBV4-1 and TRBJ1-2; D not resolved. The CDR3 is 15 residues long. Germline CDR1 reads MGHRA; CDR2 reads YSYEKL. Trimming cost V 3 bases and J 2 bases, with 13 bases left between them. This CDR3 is CASSQVKQGNYGYTF. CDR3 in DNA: TGCGCCAGCAGCCAGGTCAAACAAGGGAACTATGGCTACACCTTC.

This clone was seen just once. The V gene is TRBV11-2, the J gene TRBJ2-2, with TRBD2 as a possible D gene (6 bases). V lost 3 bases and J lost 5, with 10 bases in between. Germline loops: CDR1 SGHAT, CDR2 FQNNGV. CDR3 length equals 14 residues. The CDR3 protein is CASSLGLLTGELFF. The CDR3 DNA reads TGTGCCAGCAGCTTGGGACTTTTAACCGGGGAGCTGTTTTTT.

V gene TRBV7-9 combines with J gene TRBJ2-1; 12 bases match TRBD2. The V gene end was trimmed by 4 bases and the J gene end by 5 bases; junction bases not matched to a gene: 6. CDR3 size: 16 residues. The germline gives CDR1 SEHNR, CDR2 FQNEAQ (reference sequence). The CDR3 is CASSSPLAGGHNEQFF. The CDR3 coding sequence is TGTGCCAGCAGCTCTCCCCTAGCGGGAGGGCACAATGAGCAGTTCTTC.

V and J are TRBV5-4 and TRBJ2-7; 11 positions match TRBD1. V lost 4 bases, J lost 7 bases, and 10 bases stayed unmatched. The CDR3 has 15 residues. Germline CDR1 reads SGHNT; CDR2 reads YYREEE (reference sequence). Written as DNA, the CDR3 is TGTGCCAGCAGCCGACCCGGACAGGGGGCGGAAGAGCAGTACTTC. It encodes CASSRPGQGAEEQYF. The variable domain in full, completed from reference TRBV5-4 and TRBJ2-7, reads ETGVTQSPTHLIKTRGQQVTLRCSSQSGHNTVSWYQQALGQGPQFIFQYYREEENGRGNFPPRFSGLQFPNYSSELNVNALELDDSALYLCASSRPGQGAEEQYFGPGTRLTVT.

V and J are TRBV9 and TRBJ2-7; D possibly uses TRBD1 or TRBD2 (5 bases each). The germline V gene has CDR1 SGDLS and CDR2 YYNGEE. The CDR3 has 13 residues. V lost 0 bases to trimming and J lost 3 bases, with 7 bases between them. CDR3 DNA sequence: TGTGCCAGCAGCGTAGGGGACGGCTACGAGCAGTACTTC. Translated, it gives CASSVGDGYEQYF. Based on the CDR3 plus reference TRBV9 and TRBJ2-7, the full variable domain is DSGVTQTPKHLITATGQRVTLRCSPRSGDLSVYWYQQSLDQGLQFLIQYYNGEERAKGNILERFSAQQFPDLHSELNLSSLELGDSALYFCASSVGDGYEQYFGPGTRLTVT.

The CDR3 loop is CASSGYQPQHF. Written as DNA, the CDR3 is TGTGCCAGCAGTGGATACCAGCCCCAGCATTTT. V usage is TRBV28 and J usage is TRBJ1-5; D is unresolved. This CDR3 has 11 residues. Trimming pared 5 bases from V and 7 bases from J, leaving 6 bases between. From germline, CDR1 is MDHEN and CDR2 SYDVKM.

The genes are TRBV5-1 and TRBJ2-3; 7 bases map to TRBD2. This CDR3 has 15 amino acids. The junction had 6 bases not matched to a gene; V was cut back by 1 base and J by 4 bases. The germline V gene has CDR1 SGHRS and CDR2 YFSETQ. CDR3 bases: TGCGCCAGCAGCTTGAGGACCCTAGCGGCAGATACGCAGTATTTT. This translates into CASSLRTLAADTQYF.

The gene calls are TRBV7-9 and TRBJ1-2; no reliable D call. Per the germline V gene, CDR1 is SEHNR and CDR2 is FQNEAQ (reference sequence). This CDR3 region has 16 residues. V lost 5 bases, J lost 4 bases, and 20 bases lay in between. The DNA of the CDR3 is TGTGCCAGCAGCCCCAGCTCCGAGGGAAAGACCTATGGCTACACCTTC. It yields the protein CASSPSSEGKTYGYTF.

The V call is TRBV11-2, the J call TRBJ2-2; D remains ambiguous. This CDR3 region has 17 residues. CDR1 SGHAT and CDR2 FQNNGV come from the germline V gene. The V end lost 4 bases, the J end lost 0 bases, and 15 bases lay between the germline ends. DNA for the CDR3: TGTGCCAGCAGCTCAGTCATGACACCCTCGAACACCGGGGAGCTGTTTTTT. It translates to CASSSVMTPSNTGELFF.

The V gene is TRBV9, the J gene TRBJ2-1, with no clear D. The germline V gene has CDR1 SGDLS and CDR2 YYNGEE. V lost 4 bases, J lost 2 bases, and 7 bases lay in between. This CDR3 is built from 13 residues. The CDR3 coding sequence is TGTGCCAGCAGCCCTGGGACCTACAATGAGCAGTTCTTC. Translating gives CASSPGTYNEQFF.

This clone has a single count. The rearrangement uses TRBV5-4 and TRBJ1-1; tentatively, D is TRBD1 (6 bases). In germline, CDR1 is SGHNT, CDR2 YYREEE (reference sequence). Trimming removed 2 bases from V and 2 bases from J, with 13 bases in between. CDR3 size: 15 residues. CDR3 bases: TGTGCCAGCAGCTTCTGGGGGGCCGGTAACACTGAAGCTTTCTTT. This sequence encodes CASSFWGAGNTEAFF.

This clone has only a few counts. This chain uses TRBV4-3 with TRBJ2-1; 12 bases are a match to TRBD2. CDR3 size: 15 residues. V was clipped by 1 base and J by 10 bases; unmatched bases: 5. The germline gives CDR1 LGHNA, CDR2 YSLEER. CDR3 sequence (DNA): TGCGCCAGCAGCCAAGGGAATCTAGCGGGAGGGGAGCAGTTCTTC. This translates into CASSQGNLAGGEQFF.

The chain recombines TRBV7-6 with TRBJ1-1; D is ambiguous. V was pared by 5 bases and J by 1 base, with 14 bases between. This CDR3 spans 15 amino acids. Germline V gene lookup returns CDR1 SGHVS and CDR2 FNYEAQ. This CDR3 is CASSRSSSRNTEAFF. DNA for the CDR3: TGTGCCAGCAGCCGGTCCTCTTCGAGGAACACTGAAGCTTTCTTT.

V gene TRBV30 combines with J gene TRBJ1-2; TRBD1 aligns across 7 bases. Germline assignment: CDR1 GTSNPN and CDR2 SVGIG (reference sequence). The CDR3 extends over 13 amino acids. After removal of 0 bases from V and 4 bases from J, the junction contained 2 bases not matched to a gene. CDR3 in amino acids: CAWSVQGSYGYTF. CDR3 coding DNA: TGTGCCTGGAGTGTACAGGGGAGCTATGGCTACACCTTC.

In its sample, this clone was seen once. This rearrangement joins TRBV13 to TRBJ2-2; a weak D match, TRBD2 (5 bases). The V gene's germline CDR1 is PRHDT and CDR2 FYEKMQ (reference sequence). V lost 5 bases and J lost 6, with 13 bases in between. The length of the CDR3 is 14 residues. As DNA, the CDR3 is TGTGCCAGCAGCCCTTCGGGGTCGGCCGGGGAGCTGTTTTTT. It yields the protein CASSPSGSAGELFF.

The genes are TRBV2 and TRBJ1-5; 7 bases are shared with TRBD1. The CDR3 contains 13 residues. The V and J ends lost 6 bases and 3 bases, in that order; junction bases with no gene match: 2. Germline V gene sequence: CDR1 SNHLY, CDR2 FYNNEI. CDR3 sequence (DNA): TGTGCCAGCAGGACAGGGCTCAATCAGCCCCAGCATTTT. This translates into CASRTGLNQPQHF.

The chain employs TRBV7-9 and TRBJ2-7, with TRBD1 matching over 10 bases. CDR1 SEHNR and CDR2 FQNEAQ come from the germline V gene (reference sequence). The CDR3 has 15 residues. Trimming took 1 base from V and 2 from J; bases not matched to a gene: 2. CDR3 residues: CASSLGQGAAYEQYF. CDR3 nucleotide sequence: TGTGCCAGCAGCTTAGGACAGGGGGCGGCCTACGAGCAGTACTTC.

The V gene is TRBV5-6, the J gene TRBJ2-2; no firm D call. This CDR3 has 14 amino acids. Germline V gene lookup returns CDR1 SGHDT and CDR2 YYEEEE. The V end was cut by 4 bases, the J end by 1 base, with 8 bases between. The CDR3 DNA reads TGTGCCAGCAGCCTGGATCAGAACACCGGGGAGCTGTTTTTT. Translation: CASSLDQNTGELFF.